This passage covers 8 T cell receptor beta chains from one sample sequenced in a study of blood T cell repertoires in COVID-19. Sequencing was performed with immunoSEQ multiplex PCR; in TCRdb, only in-frame clones are kept and a portion is missing. The table shows 150,000 or so clones, with 70% to 90% occurring only once. The sequenced sample was peripheral blood. These receptors all stem from a human donor in a cohort sampled during active COVID-19.

The sample holds one count of this clone. The chain employs TRBV13 and TRBJ1-3; D might be TRBD1 (6 bases). Trimming left V 5 bases short and J 0 bases short, with 14 bases between. The CDR3 is 16 residues long. Germline V gene sequence: CDR1 PRHDT, CDR2 FYEKMQ (reference sequence). The CDR3 sequence: CASSRGAVYSGNTIYF. The CDR3 nucleotides read TGTGCCAGCAGCCGGGGGGCCGTTTACTCTGGAAACACCATATATTTT. The whole variable domain, remainder taken from reference TRBV13 and TRBJ1-3, is AAGVIQSPRHLIKEKRETATLKCYPIPRHDTVYWYQQGPGQDPQFLISFYEKMQSDKGSIPDRFSAQQFSDYHSELNMSSLELGDSALYFCASSRGAVYSGNTIYFGEGSWLTVV.

The V and J genes are TRBV19 and TRBJ1-2; D is perhaps TRBD1 (6 bases). This CDR3 contains 15 residues. In germline, CDR1 is LNHDA, CDR2 SQIVND (reference sequence). The V gene lost 2 bases and the J gene lost 0 bases, with 10 bases spanning the gap. CDR3 in amino acids: CASSILGATNYGYTF. The CDR3, as DNA: TGTGCCAGTAGTATACTGGGGGCGACTAACTATGGCTACACCTTC.

The chain is built from TRBV3-1 (or the pseudogene TRBV3-2) and TRBJ1-4, with D perhaps matching TRBD1 (5 bases). In germline, CDR1 is LGHDT, CDR2 YNNKEL (reference sequence). The CDR3 consists of 12 residues. Trimming removed 4 bases at V and 10 bases at J, with 10 bases between. CDR3 sequence reads: CASSRRGGKLFF. CDR3 DNA sequence: TGTGCCAGCAGCCGACGGGGGGGAAAACTGTTTTTT.

The chain links TRBV10-3 to TRBJ2-7; D may be TRBD1 (5 bases). V was shortened by 7 bases and J by 6 bases, with 16 bases between the two germline ends. Germline CDR1 is ENHRY and CDR2 is SYGVKD. The CDR3 is 13 residues long. The CDR3 DNA is TGTGCCATCATAGTCTCAGGGTCCGGCGAGCAGTACTTC. Its translation: CAIIVSGSGEQYF.

The V call is TRBV9, the J call TRBJ2-5; 7 bases are shared with TRBD2. V trimming: 4 bases; J trimming: 5 bases; junction bases outside the gene matches: 11. The CDR3 is 15 residues long. Germline lookup yields CDR1 SGDLS and CDR2 YYNGEE. The CDR3 sequence: CASSLGLPQGETQYF. The CDR3 region has the DNA TGTGCCAGCAGCCTGGGACTACCCCAGGGCGAGACCCAGTACTTC.

This chain uses TRBV4-1 with TRBJ2-3, with 10 bases fitting TRBD2. This CDR3 comprises 16 residues. Germline V lookup: CDR1 MGHRA, CDR2 YSYEKL. J lost 0 bases, V lost 2 bases, and 2 bases had no gene match. CDR3 DNA: TGCGCCAGCAGCCAACGACTAGCGGGTAGCACAGATACGCAGTATTTT. Translating it yields CASSQRLAGSTDTQYF.

The V gene is TRBV13, the J gene TRBJ1-2; 9 nucleotides match TRBD1. Germline V CDR1 and CDR2: PRHDT, FYEKMQ (reference sequence). The CDR3 runs to 16 residues. V lost 2 bases, J lost 8 bases, and 12 bases stayed unmatched. The CDR3 bases are TGTGCCAGCAGCTTACGGGACAGGGTTAGATTTGCGGGCTACACCTTC. This sequence encodes CASSLRDRVRFAGYTF.

This chain uses TRBV29-1 with TRBJ2-7; D perhaps matches TRBD1 (6 bases). V lost 6 bases and J lost 3, with 15 bases in between. Germline V gene data show CDR1 as SQVTM and CDR2 as ANQGSEA. The length of the CDR3 is 13 residues. CDR3 in amino acids: CSVAETGNYEQYF. The DNA of the CDR3 is TGCAGCGTGGCTGAGACAGGAAACTACGAGCAGTACTTC.